The text below deals with one T cell receptor beta chain. The target antigen is unknown. This record comes from a study of T cells in localized non-small cell lung cancer. The CDR3 length is 13 residues. Germline V gene sequence: CDR1 SGHTS, CDR2 YDEGEE. Trimming cost V 5 bases and J 0 bases, with 9 bases left between them. Clones were sequenced by immunoSEQ multiplex PCR, and TCRdb holds only the in-frame ones, with some missing. The table lists some 7,800 clones, 70% to 90% of them singletons. Study outcomes and limitations: Heterogeneity remains possible, as sequencing covered one tumor region only. Adjacent lung held a median 57 of the top 100 tumor clones.

The source is a male donor aged 60 or over with stage III lung adenocarcinoma. The rearrangement joins TRBV5-8 to TRBJ2-7; D gene unclear. Sample: peripheral blood, taken before any cancer treatment. The CDR3 loop reads CASRSEVSYEQYF. As DNA, the CDR3 is TGTGCCAGCAGGTCCGAGGTCTCCTACGAGCAGTACTTC.